The sequence of this T cell receptor beta chain was determined in a study of T cells in Graves' hyperthyroidism and ophthalmopathy. Study outcomes and limitations: Ophthalmopathy and stable hyperthyroidism were separated by a 13 V-J model. Blood samples included most of the expanded thyroid clonotypes exceeding 0.001.

The CDR3 regions of TCR beta were amplified from RNA transcripts. The TCR CDR3 first-round RT-PCR relied on the HTBI primer set. MiXCR, run by TCRdb on the multiplex PCR reads, gives a single entry per CDR3 protein. The sample consists of more than 500,000 distinct CDR3 sequences, around 42% of them appearing once. This clonotype was counted only a few times. Its antigen is undetermined. This clone may be a read error of a much larger clone one base away. Patients with uncontrolled infections, other autoimmune diseases, pregnancy or lactation were excluded. Diagnosis rested on symptoms, serum thyroxine and TRAb, thyroid ultrasound, and orbital computed tomography. The CDR3 is made up of 19 amino acids. The V gene's germline CDR1 is SEHNR and CDR2 FQNEAQ (reference sequence). V dropped 1 base and J dropped 6 bases, with 28 bases sitting between them.

The clonotype was recovered from an adult woman with Graves' disease, either hyperthyroidism or ophthalmopathy (not recorded which). The chain recombines TRBV7-9 with TRBJ2-7; D gene ambiguous. Sequencing input: peripheral blood or thyroid tissue (not recorded which). This CDR3 reads CASSLVPLRPGPPSREQYF. CDR3 sequence (DNA): TGTGCCAGCAGCTTAGTCCCATTACGTCCGGGTCCCCCTTCTCGCGAGCAGTACTTC.